The rows below give T cell receptor beta chains drawn from one sample of a study of radiotherapy plus CTLA-4 blockade in lung cancer. Method: immunoSEQ multiplex PCR; TCRdb's copy keeps in-frame clones and lacks some. The top ten clones hold 2.4% of a sample with 85,000 to 120,000 clones, over 75% of them seen once. This specimen was peripheral blood, taken from a patient treated with radiotherapy plus ipilimumab. Source of these receptors: a human donor with non-small cell lung cancer that progressed on radiotherapy plus ipilimumab. Some clones in this sample may be carry-over from other donors' samples. CDR3s include the opening cysteine and the closing phenylalanine or tryptophan.

cdr3_aa	v_call
CASSPGTYVYEQYF	TRBV27
CASTPGQGAWGYTF	TRBV19
CASSFPSSGNTIYF	TRBV7-2
CASTAPATDTQYF	TRBV6-5
CASSGWQQETQYF	TRBV2
CASSQGETGTYEQYF	TRBV4-1
CASSQGPGQMNTEAFF	TRBV4-1
CASSGRDSAGEKLFF	TRBV5-4
CASSLATNYGYTF	TRBV5-8
CASSIGQGEVNEQFF	TRBV11-3
CASSSDTYGETQYF	TRBV11-2
CASSSPGQGDTGELFF	TRBV5-6
CASSLLKDGSRYTF	TRBV5-1
CASSQRDRGEAQYF	TRBV11-1
CASSSRGAQETQYF	TRBV7-8
CASSEGQGPPTDTQYF	TRBV7-9
CASNTLAGLSSYNEQFF	TRBV7-8
CASSLRGLTQYF	TRBV7-9
CASTLPISTDTQYF	TRBV6-1
CASSTGQGVYGYTF	TRBV7-6
CASSQERGSLFYEQFF	TRBV4-1
CASSKVPVPHALMNTEAFF	TRBV21-1
CASSSRDRGNSPLHF	TRBV5-1
CASSQGTATTRNEQFF	TRBV4-2
CAWSSGAQPQHF	TRBV30
CASSEETGSYNEQFF	TRBV6-4
CASSQRTGGLGEQYF	TRBV4-2
CSVLSGTGLTDTQYF	TRBV29-1
CASSPPDRANYGYTF	TRBV7-2
CASSLYPGGSNQPQHF	TRBV5-6
CASSLTYAGPNTGELFF	TRBV7-3
CASSPADLRWGGSSYNEQFF	TRBV4-3
CASSSYGNEKLFF	TRBV5-1
CASSVGGRGETQYF	TRBV9
CASSEPEPYEQYF	TRBV2
CASSPPTGIIVYEQYF	TRBV7-9
CASSLSGGNIQYF	TRBV11-1
CASSSGAAGDYGYTF	TRBV7-9
CASSLGTGGYEQYF	TRBV5-1
CATSTSGTSGGDTGELFF	TRBV15
CASSLAGDTGTMYEQYF	TRBV28
CASGRGFRGYGYTF	TRBV27
CASSLRSYNSPLHF	TRBV7-3
CASSLVGVGSGQDEQYF	TRBV5-1
CASSARGDSSYEQYF	TRBV5-1
CAIGQRPYSNQPQHF	TRBV19
CASSLGHLYTEAFF	TRBV7-8
CSAFNTGELFF	TRBV29-1
CASSLDGVDQPQHF	TRBV11-2
CASSQVYGDEKLFF	TRBV5-4
CASSQGSPGGNSPLHF	TRBV5-4
CASSPRPSGGGETQYF	TRBV7-2
CASSSGGGPYNEQFF	TRBV7-2
CAWSLYYEQYF	TRBV30